This T cell receptor beta chain was sequenced during a study of T cells in Graves' hyperthyroidism and ophthalmopathy. Findings and caveats of the study: In blood, most of the thyroid clonotypes expanded above 0.001 were also present.

TCR beta CDR3 sequences were amplified from RNA transcripts. Carried out on the TCR CDR3, a first-round RT-PCR used the HTBI primer set. Via MiXCR, TCRdb re-called the multiplex PCR reads, giving one row per CDR3 protein. Found here are around 700,000 distinct CDR3 sequences, 30% to 40% of them singletons; the top ten hold roughly 30%. V shed 6 bases and J 10 bases; nucleotides not matched to a gene: 9. CDR3 length equals 14 residues. About this clonotype itself: Antigen: not known.

The chain joins TRBV12-3 or TRBV12-4 to TRBJ1-6; 7 positions agree with TRBD1. What was sequenced was blood. The receptor was isolated from a woman aged 40 to 50 with Graves' hyperthyroidism. CDR3 protein: CASRTEDRPSPLHF. CDR3 sequence (DNA): TGTGCCAGCAGGACCGAGGACAGGCCGTCACCCCTCCACTTT.